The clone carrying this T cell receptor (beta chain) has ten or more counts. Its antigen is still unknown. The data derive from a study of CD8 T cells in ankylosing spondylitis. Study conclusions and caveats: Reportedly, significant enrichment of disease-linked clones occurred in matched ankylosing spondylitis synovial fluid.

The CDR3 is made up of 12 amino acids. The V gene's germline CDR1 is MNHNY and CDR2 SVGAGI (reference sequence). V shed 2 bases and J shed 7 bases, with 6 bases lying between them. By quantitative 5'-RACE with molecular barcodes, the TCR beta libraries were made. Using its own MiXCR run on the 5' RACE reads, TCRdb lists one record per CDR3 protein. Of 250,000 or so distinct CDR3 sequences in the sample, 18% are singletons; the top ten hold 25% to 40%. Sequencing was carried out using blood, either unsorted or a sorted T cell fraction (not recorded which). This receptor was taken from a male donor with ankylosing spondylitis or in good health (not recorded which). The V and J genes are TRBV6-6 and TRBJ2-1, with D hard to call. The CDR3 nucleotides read TGTGCCAGCAGTTACCCAGGAAATGAGCAGTTCTTC. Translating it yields CASSYPGNEQFF.